This TCR beta chain stems from a study of T cells in Graves' hyperthyroidism and ophthalmopathy. Researchers amplified the TCR beta CDR3 regions from RNA transcripts. HTBI primers drove first-round RT-PCR of the TCR CDR3. Using its own MiXCR run on the multiplex PCR reads, TCRdb lists one record per CDR3 protein. The sample contains around 300,000 distinct CDR3 sequences, about 20% of which appear only once. This clonotype was detected many times. Per the germline V gene, CDR1 is SGHAT and CDR2 is FQNNGV. CDR3 length: 15 residues. Trimming cost V 1 base and J 7 bases, with 13 bases left between them. Each 10 ml fresh peripheral blood draw supplied the PBMCs.

This chain links TRBV11-2 with TRBJ2-2; D is possibly TRBD1 (5 bases). The sequencing sample was made of blood. This TCR derives from a man aged 30 to 45 with Graves' ophthalmopathy. The CDR3 loop is CASSLALKGIGELFF. The CDR3 DNA sequence: TGTGCCAGCAGCTTAGCCCTAAAGGGGATCGGGGAGCTGTTTTTT.